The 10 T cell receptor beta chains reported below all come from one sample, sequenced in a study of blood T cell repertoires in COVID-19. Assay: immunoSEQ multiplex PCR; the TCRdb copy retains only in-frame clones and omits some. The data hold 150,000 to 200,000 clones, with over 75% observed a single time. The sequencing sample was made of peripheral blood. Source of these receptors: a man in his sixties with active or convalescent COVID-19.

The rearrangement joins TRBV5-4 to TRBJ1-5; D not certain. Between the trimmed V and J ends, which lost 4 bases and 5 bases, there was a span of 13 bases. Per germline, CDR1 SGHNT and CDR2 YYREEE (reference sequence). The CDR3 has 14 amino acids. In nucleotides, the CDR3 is TGTGCCAGCAGCCACGGAGGACTCGATCAGCCCCAGCATTTT. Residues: CASSHGGLDQPQHF. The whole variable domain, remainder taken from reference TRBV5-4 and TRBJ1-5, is ETGVTQSPTHLIKTRGQQVTLRCSSQSGHNTVSWYQQALGQGPQFIFQYYREEENGRGNFPPRFSGLQFPNYSSELNVNALELDDSALYLCASSHGGLDQPQHFGDGTRLSIL.

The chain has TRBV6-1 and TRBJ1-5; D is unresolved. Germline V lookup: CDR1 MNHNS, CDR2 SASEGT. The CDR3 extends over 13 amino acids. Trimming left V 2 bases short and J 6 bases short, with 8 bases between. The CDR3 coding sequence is TGTGCCAGCAGTGAACGTAGTGGTCAGCCCCAGCATTTT. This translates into CASSERSGQPQHF.

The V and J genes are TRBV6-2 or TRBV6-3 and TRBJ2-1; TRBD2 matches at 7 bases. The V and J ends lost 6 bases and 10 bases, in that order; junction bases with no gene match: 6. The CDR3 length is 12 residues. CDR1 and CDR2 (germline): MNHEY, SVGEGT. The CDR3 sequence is CASSKGGGEQFF. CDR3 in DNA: TGTGCCAGCAGCAAGGGCGGGGGAGAGCAGTTCTTC.

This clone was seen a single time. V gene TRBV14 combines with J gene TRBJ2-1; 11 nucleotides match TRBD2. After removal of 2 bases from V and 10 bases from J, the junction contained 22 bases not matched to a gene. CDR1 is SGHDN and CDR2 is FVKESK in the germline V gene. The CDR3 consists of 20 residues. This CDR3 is CASSQNGGASGRFTRREQFF. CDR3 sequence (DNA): TGTGCCAGCAGCCAAAACGGTGGGGCTAGCGGGAGGTTCACACGGCGGGAGCAGTTCTTC.

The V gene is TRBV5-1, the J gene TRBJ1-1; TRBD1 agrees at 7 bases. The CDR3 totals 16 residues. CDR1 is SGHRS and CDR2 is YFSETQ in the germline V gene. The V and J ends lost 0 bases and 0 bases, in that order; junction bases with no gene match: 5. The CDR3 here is CASSLGTGPMNTEAFF. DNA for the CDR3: TGCGCCAGCAGCTTGGGGACAGGACCCATGAACACTGAAGCTTTCTTT.

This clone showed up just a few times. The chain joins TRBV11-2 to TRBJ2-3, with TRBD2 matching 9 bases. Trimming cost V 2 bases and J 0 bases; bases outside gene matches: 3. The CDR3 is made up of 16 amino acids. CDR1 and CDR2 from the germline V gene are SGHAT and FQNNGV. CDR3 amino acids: CASSLRSGRSTDTQYF. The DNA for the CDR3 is TGTGCCAGCAGCTTACGAAGCGGGAGGAGCACAGATACGCAGTATTTT.

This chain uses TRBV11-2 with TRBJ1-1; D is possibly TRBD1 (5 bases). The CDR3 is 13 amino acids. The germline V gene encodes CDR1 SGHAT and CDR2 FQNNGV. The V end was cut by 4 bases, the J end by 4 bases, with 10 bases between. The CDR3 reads CASSSQRGTEAFF. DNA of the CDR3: TGTGCCAGCAGCTCCCAAAGGGGCACTGAAGCTTTCTTT.

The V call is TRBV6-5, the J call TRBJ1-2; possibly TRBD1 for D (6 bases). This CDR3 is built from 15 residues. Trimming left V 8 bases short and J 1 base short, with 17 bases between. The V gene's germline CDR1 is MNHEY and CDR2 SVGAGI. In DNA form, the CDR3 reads TGTGCCAGCCATATAGGGGGATTGGGTAACTATGGCTACACCTTC. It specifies CASHIGGLGNYGYTF.

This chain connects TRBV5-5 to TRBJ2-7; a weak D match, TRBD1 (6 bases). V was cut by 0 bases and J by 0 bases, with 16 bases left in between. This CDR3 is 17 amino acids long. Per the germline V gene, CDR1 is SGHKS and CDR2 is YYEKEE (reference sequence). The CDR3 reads CASSLVGQGPNSYEQYF. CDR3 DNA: TGTGCCAGCAGCTTGGTGGGGCAGGGGCCTAACTCCTACGAGCAGTACTTC. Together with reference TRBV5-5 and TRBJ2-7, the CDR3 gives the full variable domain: DAGVTQSPTHLIKTRGQQVTLRCSPISGHKSVSWYQQVLGQGPQFIFQYYEKEERGRGNFPDRFSARQFPNYSSELNVNALLLGDSALYLCASSLVGQGPNSYEQYFGPGTRLTVT.

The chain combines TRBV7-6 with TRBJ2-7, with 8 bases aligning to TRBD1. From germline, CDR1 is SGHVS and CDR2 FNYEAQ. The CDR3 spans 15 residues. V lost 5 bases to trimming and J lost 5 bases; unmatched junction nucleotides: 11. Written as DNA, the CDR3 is TGTGCCAGCAGCGAGACTGGGACAGGTCCGGACGAGCAGTACTTC. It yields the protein CASSETGTGPDEQYF.